This paragraph covers one T cell receptor beta chain sequence. Its specificity is not known. The sample belongs to a study of T-cell memory formation after mild COVID-19. Study conclusions and caveats: Contracting clones localized mainly to CM and EM when CD4+ and mainly to EMRA when CD8+. Several responding clones turned up in pre-infection memory, indicating that cross-reactive memory may have taken part.

TCRdb independently ran MiXCR on the 5' RACE reads; one entry per CDR3 protein. The data contain some 200,000 distinct CDR3 sequences, roughly a fifth of them singletons. The CDR3 length is 19 residues. CDR1 and CDR2 (germline): SGHVS, FQNEAQ. The J segment lost 6 bases and the V segment lost 5 bases, leaving 13 bases of the junction unmatched. The material sequenced was PBMCs or a T cell subset sorted from them (not recorded which). This sequence was found in an adult woman who had mild COVID-19 (a few samples of this study predate the infection). Cell type and time point are not known. The V and J genes are TRBV7-8 and TRBJ2-1; 16 bases line up with TRBD2. CDR3 amino acids: CASSQRGLAGGPIGNEQFF. The CDR3 region has the DNA TGTGCCAGCAGCCAACGGGGACTAGCGGGAGGGCCGATTGGCAATGAGCAGTTCTTC.